The next 9 T cell receptor beta chains were all read from a single sample in a study of response to subunit inactivated influenza vaccine. TCRdb reprocessed the RT-PCR reads via MiXCR and lists one record per CDR3 protein. Of 550,000 to 800,000 distinct CDR3 sequences in the sample, around 16% were seen once. The sequences come from PBMCs from blood, collected 11 to 12 days after vaccination. These receptors originate from a man aged 50-60 years who received an inactivated influenza vaccine.

This sequence joins TRBV20-1 and TRBJ2-1; tentatively, D is TRBD2 (5 bases). V was cut by 6 bases and J by 3 bases, with 21 bases left in between. Germline V CDR1 and CDR2: DFQATT, SNEGSKA (reference sequence). The CDR3 runs 16 residues. The CDR3 nucleotides read TGCAGTGCCCTGGACCAGTTTGGTGCGGGCTACAATGAGCAGTTCTTC. This codes for CSALDQFGAGYNEQFF.

This chain connects TRBV11-2 to TRBJ2-7; 10 bases map to TRBD2. V shed 7 bases and J 0 bases; nucleotides not matched to a gene: 18. The CDR3 loop spans 19 amino acids. CDR1 and CDR2 from the germline V gene are SGHAT and FQNNGV. CDR3 loop: CASTILISSGRVGSYEQYF. The CDR3 DNA sequence: TGTGCCAGCACCATACTCATATCTAGCGGGAGAGTCGGCTCCTACGAGCAGTACTTC.

This clonotype was seen more than once but under ten times. The chain recombines TRBV5-1 with TRBJ2-2; D unresolved. The germline gives CDR1 SGHRS, CDR2 YFSETQ. This CDR3 region has 17 residues. V lost 8 bases and J lost 3, with 23 bases in between. The CDR3 nucleotides are TGCGCCAGGGGAACCGGCTACGGGTCCTGGGACACCGGGGAGCTGTTTTTT. Translation: CARGTGYGSWDTGELFF.

This clonotype has only a few counts. The chain employs TRBV5-1 and TRBJ2-7; unclear D gene. V was clipped by 4 bases and J by 2 bases, with 13 bases between them. The CDR3 sequence is 14 residues long. Per the germline V gene, CDR1 is SGHRS and CDR2 is YFSETQ. CDR3 protein: CASSPSSGPYEQYF. The CDR3, as DNA: TGCGCCAGCAGCCCATCTAGTGGCCCCTACGAGCAGTACTTC.

The genes are TRBV7-6 and TRBJ2-5; no clear D gene. The CDR3 runs to 14 residues. With 3 bases removed from V and 4 bases from J, the gap between germline ends came to 12 bases. CDR1 SGHVS and CDR2 FNYEAQ come from the germline V gene. The CDR3 sequence is CASSLGLYGETQYF. The CDR3, as DNA: TGTGCCAGCAGCTTGGGCCTTTACGGAGAGACCCAGTACTTC.

The sample holds one count of this clonotype. The chain links TRBV4-1 to TRBJ1-5, with D possibly matching TRBD1 (5 bases). V lost 1 base and J 6 bases, leaving 13 bases between the germline ends. Looked up from germline, CDR1 is MGHRA and CDR2 is YSYEKL. This CDR3 has 15 residues. CDR3 in amino acids: CASSQVPQGGQPQHF. The CDR3 coding sequence is TGCGCCAGCAGCCAAGTGCCCCAGGGAGGTCAGCCCCAGCATTTT.

This clonotype was counted between two and nine times. The J gene is TRBJ1-5, the V gene TRBV12-3 or TRBV12-4; 9 nucleotides line up with TRBD1. The CDR3 length is 17 residues. Losses at the gene ends were 6 bases for V and 11 bases for J; bases not matched to a gene: 20. CDR3 DNA sequence: TGTGCCAGCAGCCAAAGTAACACCGGGACAGGGTATGAGTCCCAGCATTTT. Its protein product is CASSQSNTGTGYESQHF.

This clonotype was detected only once. This rearrangement joins TRBV5-1 to TRBJ2-3; 9 bases map to TRBD1. Trimming at V came to 4 bases and at J to 7 bases, leaving 10 bases not matched to a gene. CDR1 is SGHRS and CDR2 is YFSETQ in the germline V gene. CDR3 size: 15 residues. CDR3 sequence: CASSLRPGTGNTQYF. DNA for the CDR3: TGCGCCAGCAGCCTACGTCCCGGGACAGGGAATACGCAGTATTTT.

The chain is built from TRBV10-3 and TRBJ1-2; D perhaps matches TRBD1 (5 bases). V was clipped by 3 bases and J by 0 bases, with 11 bases between them. The CDR3 runs to 15 residues. Germline V gene data show CDR1 as ENHRY and CDR2 as SYGVKD. CDR3 DNA sequence: TGTGCCATCAGTGAATCAGGGTCAGCTAACTATGGCTACACCTTC. This codes for CAISESGSANYGYTF.